This TCR beta chain was sequenced in a study of CXCR3-negative and CXCR3-positive naive CD8 T cells. Libraries of TRB cDNA were made by 5' RACE and carried UMIs. TCRdb re-called the 5' RACE reads, yielding one record per CDR3 amino acid sequence without DNA. The table gives 70,000 to 100,000 distinct CDR3 sequences; the top ten clones make up 1.1% of it. Note on this clonotype: The target antigen is unknown.

The study, taken as a whole, reports: CXCR3-negative naive cells had less hydrophobic TRB CDR3s than did CXCR3-positive naive cells. TRBV-TRBJ usage matched between naive CXCR3-negative and CXCR3-positive cells but not between memory cells. Once cells were cryopreserved, CXCR3 expression went down partly, and most assays used fresh PBMCs.

Germline V gene sequence: CDR1 DFQATT, CDR2 SNEGSKA (reference sequence). The CDR3 is made up of 13 amino acids. This chain connects TRBV20-1 to TRBJ2-1. The clonotype originates from a human donor in good health. Some clones in this sample may be carry-over from other donors' samples. Sequenced material: naive CXCR3- CD8+ T cells from blood. As to subset: CD45RO-CCR7+CD27+CD95- naive CD8+ T cells lacking CXCR3 (TNR3-). CDR3 residues: CSALVVVYNEQFF.